This is a list of T cell receptor beta chains from one sample in a study of Graves' ophthalmopathy and Graves' hyperthyroidism. TCRdb recomputed calls from the multiplex PCR reads with MiXCR, one row per CDR3 protein. The top ten hold roughly 10% of the sample, which has 900,000 to 1,200,000 distinct CDR3 sequences, about 40% seen once. The sequencing sample was made of peripheral blood or thyroid tissue (not recorded which). The receptors here all came from an adult man with Graves' hyperthyroidism. Both conserved end residues are part of each CDR3. A D gene is named only where the DNA matches it firmly. Clone size is shown for a subset of rows, as once, few, many or a class of expanded clone.

D gene	V gene	J gene	clone size	CDR3 DNA	CDR3 protein
TRBD1	TRBV15	TRBJ1-2	many	TGTGCCACCAGCAGAGTCAGACAGGGGGACTATGGCTACACCTTC	CATSRVRQGDYGYTF
-	TRBV6-5	TRBJ1-2	few	TGTGCCAGCAGTGAAGCGCCCTGGCAGCTCTATGGCTACACCTTC	CASSEAPWQLYGYTF
-	TRBV15	TRBJ1-5	many	TGTGCCACCAGCAGAGACCGACCAGGATTCTATCAGCCCCAGCATTTT	CATSRDRPGFYQPQHF
-	TRBV12-3/TRBV12-4	TRBJ1-2	many	TGTGCCAGCAGCCGGGACTATGGCTACACCTTC	CASSRDYGYTF
-	TRBV5-5	TRBJ2-7	few	TGTGCCAGCAGCTTTCTCGGCCAGGGGTCCTCCTACGAGCAGTACTTC	CASSFLGQGSSYEQYF
-	TRBV13	TRBJ1-6	-	TGTGCCAGCAGCTTAGCTCGCGGGGGGTCCGCTAATTCACCCCTCCACTTT	CASSLARGGSANSPLHF
-	TRBV7-9	TRBJ2-7	many	TGCGCCAGCAGCCAAGAAACCTCCTACGAGCAGTACTTC	CASSQETSYEQYF
-	TRBV12-3/TRBV12-4	TRBJ1-1	-	TGTGCCAGCAGTTCAACCTCAGGGAATTCCAACACTGAAGCTTTCTTT	CASSSTSGNSNTEAFF
-	TRBV10-2	TRBJ1-2	-	TGCGCCAGCAGTGCCGGACTAGCGGGAAAGTATAGCTACACCTTC	CASSAGLAGKYSYTF
-	TRBV6-5	TRBJ1-6	many	TGTGCCAGCAGTTACGCAAGGGGTAATTCACCCCTCCACTTT	CASSYARGNSPLHF
-	TRBV2	TRBJ2-7	-	TGTGCCAGCACCACCCCCGGTCAGCTGGGTGGCTACCGATACGAGCAGTACTTC	CASTTPGQLGGYRYEQYF
-	TRBV10-3	TRBJ1-6	-	TGTGCCAGCAGTTACGTTACAACCGCTGGGGATTCACCCCTCCACTTT	CASSYVTTAGDSPLHF
-	TRBV5-1	TRBJ1-1	many	TGCGCCAGCAGGAACTCAGGGGTAACAACTGAAGCTTTCTTT	CASRNSGVTTEAFF
-	TRBV10-3	TRBJ1-1	many	TGTGCCATCAGGGCAGGCATGAACACTGAAGCTTTCTTT	CAIRAGMNTEAFF
-	TRBV29-1	TRBJ2-7	-	TGCAGCATGGGGCAGGGGGGCGAGCAGTACTTC	CSMGQGGEQYF
-	TRBV4-3	TRBJ2-7	-	TGCGCCAGCAGCCAAGGGGCAGGTTATACCTACGAGCAGTACTTC	CASSQGAGYTYEQYF
-	TRBV12-3/TRBV12-4	TRBJ1-1	few	TGTGCCAGCAGTTTACTCAGTGTGGGGGACGCTTTCTTT	CASSLLSVGDAFF
TRBD2	TRBV20-1	TRBJ2-6	many	TGCAGTGCTAGGGCGGGGGAGTCGGGGGCCAACGTCCTGACTTTC	CSARAGESGANVLTF
-	TRBV20-1	TRBJ1-1	many	TGCAGTGCTACCCCGGACAGTCATATGAACACTGAAGCTTTCTTT	CSATPDSHMNTEAFF
-	TRBV27	TRBJ1-5	-	TGTGCCAGCAGTTTATCTGGGGGGGCACAACAGCCCCAGCATTTT	CASSLSGGAQQPQHF
TRBD1	TRBV10-3	TRBJ1-1	once	TGTGCCATCTCATGGACAGGGGTAGACACTGAAGCTTTCTTT	CAISWTGVDTEAFF
-	TRBV7-8	TRBJ2-7	-	TGTGCCAGCAGCCCGGGACACCGCGGGCTCGAGCAGTACTTC	CASSPGHRGLEQYF
TRBD2	TRBV5-1	TRBJ2-2	-	TGCGCCAGCAGCGGGACTAGCGGGAGTCACGAGCTGTTTTTT	CASSGTSGSHELFF
-	TRBV6-5	TRBJ2-2	-	TGTGCCAGCAGTGAAGCCAGGGGTCGGGAGCTGTTTTTT	CASSEARGRELFF
TRBD1	TRBV7-8	TRBJ1-6	-	TGTGCCAGCAGCCTACCCCCTTCGAGGACAGGGGCCCTAGGGTCACCCCTCCACTTT	CASSLPPSRTGALGSPLHF
-	TRBV29-1	TRBJ1-5	many	TGCAGCGCCGCACGGGACATTAATCAGCCCCAGCATTTT	CSAARDINQPQHF
-	TRBV4-1	TRBJ2-7	-	TGCGCCAGCAGCCAAGTTCATCTGGACTGGACCAATTATTACGAGCAGTACTTC	CASSQVHLDWTNYYEQYF
-	TRBV28	TRBJ1-3	few	TGTGCCAGCAGTTTAAGGCCGGACACCACCAGCTCTGGAAACACCATATATTTT	CASSLRPDTTSSGNTIYF
-	TRBV7-3	TRBJ2-2	few	TGTGCCAGCAGCTCCAGGGGGAGGGGCGGGGAGCTGTTTTTT	CASSSRGRGGELFF
-	TRBV7-2	TRBJ1-3	few	TGTGCCAGCAGCTTAGTCTGGGGAGGAGGAAACACCATATATTTT	CASSLVWGGGNTIYF
-	TRBV7-9	TRBJ1-2	-	TGTGCCAGCAGCTTAGGCGGACTGATTAACTATGGCTACACCTTC	CASSLGGLINYGYTF
-	TRBV6-5	TRBJ1-4	-	TGTGCCAGCAGCGATACATACATCAGGGTTTCGGAGGAAAAACTGTTTTTT	CASSDTYIRVSEEKLFF
-	TRBV9	TRBJ2-2	-	TGTGCCAGCAGCGTAGGGGCTTCTTACACCGGGGAGCTGTTTTTT	CASSVGASYTGELFF
-	TRBV20-1	TRBJ1-2	many	TGCAGTGCTAGAGATCGATCTTCTAACTATGGCTACACCTTC	CSARDRSSNYGYTF
-	TRBV2	TRBJ1-5	few	TGTGCCAGCAGTGAAAAAGGCGCCAATCAGCCCCAGCATTTT	CASSEKGANQPQHF
-	TRBV10-3	TRBJ1-4	many	TGTGCCATCAGTGCGAAGGAAACTAATGAAAAACTGTTTTTT	CAISAKETNEKLFF
-	TRBV5-1	TRBJ2-7	-	TGCGCCAGCAGTACGAGAACGACAAGGGGAATCTACGAGCAGTACTTC	CASSTRTTRGIYEQYF
-	TRBV9	TRBJ2-7	many	TGTGCCAGCAGCGCCCAGTGGGCCACCGGGGAGCAGTACTTC	CASSAQWATGEQYF
-	TRBV29-1	TRBJ1-2	many	TGCAGCGTTGAGAGTCAGCTTAACTATGGCTACACCTTC	CSVESQLNYGYTF
-	TRBV7-6	TRBJ2-2	many	TGTGCCAGCAGTCCCGGGACGACCGGGGAGCTGTTTTTT	CASSPGTTGELFF
-	TRBV5-6	TRBJ1-1	many	TGTGCCAGCAGCTTAAGGGCCGTCAACACTGAAGCTTTCTTT	CASSLRAVNTEAFF
TRBD1	TRBV7-9	TRBJ1-5	-	TGTGCCAGCAGCTCCCATAGGGACAGGGAAAGGCAGCCCCAGCATTTT	CASSSHRDRERQPQHF
-	TRBV10-3	TRBJ1-2	once	TGTGCCATCAGTGAGTCGACTGGCGGGAACTATGGCTACACCTTC	CAISESTGGNYGYTF
TRBD1	TRBV20-1	TRBJ1-2	many	TGCAGTGCTAGACAGGGGGCCCTCCTTTCCTTC	CSARQGALLSF
-	TRBV12-3/TRBV12-4	TRBJ1-2	many	TGTGCCAGCAGTTTTGGTATCGGCGATGGCTACACCTTC	CASSFGIGDGYTF
TRBD1	TRBV20-1	TRBJ1-1	-	TGCAGTGCTAGCCAGGGGACAGGGGGGCGCGGGGGAACTGAAGCTTTCTTT	CSASQGTGGRGGTEAFF
TRBD1	TRBV2	TRBJ1-1	many	TGTGCCAGCAGTGAATATCCAGGGGGAATGAACACTGAAGCTTTCTTT	CASSEYPGGMNTEAFF
-	TRBV7-2	TRBJ1-2	few	TGTGCCAGCAGCAGGTCACAGGGCTTGTATGGCTACACCTTC	CASSRSQGLYGYTF
-	TRBV20-1	TRBJ2-7	many	TGCAGTGCCGAAGGACAGTCCTACGAGCAGTACTTC	CSAEGQSYEQYF